This T cell receptor (beta chain) was profiled in a study of blood T cell repertoires in COVID-19. Study-level background: In each case, the material was cDNA or gDNA derived from T cells, B-cell-depleted T cells, or PBMCs.

Some clones are missing from TCRdb's copy, which holds only in-frame ones; the method was immunoSEQ multiplex PCR. The repertoire has about 170,000 clones, 84% of them found once; the top ten carry 14%. Germline loops: CDR1 MNHNY, CDR2 SVGAGI (reference sequence). The CDR3 has 17 residues. Trimming removed 5 bases from V and 8 bases from J, with 27 bases in between. This TCR derives from a woman aged 70-85 years with COVID-19, enrolled during active disease. The specimen sequenced was peripheral blood. The chain combines TRBV6-6 with TRBJ1-2; possible D gene TRBD1, 6 bases. The CDR3 nucleotides read TGTGCCAGCAGTGGATCAGACCCGGGACAAGCCCTTAACGGCTACACCTTC. It translates to CASSGSDPGQALNGYTF.